There are many counts of the clone carrying this TCR beta chain. The target antigen is unknown. These data are taken from a study of early T cells in non-severe SARS-CoV-2 infection. V was cut by 5 bases and J by 0 bases, with 17 bases left in between. This CDR3 has 17 amino acids. Study outcomes and limitations: In VDJdb matching, anti-spike CD8 responses were favored while private and CD4 specificities went missing.

Individual cDNA molecules each received unique molecular identifiers attached to them. In TCRdb, the 5' RACE reads were re-called with MiXCR into one record per CDR3 protein. The sample holds tens of thousands of distinct CDR3 sequences, roughly 10% seen once. This sequence joins TRBV12-3 or TRBV12-4 and TRBJ2-1; tentatively, D is TRBD1 (6 bases). This clonotype originated in an adult who was a healthcare worker with PCR-confirmed SARS-CoV-2 infection or an uninfected control (not recorded which). The sample was whole blood. CDR3 sequence reads: CASSPTLQGSSYNEQFF. CDR3 coding DNA: TGTGCCAGCAGTCCAACTCTACAGGGCAGCTCCTACAATGAGCAGTTCTTC.